The 13 T cell receptor beta chains given below trace back to one sample, sequenced in a study of T cell responses to AZD1222 COVID-19 vaccine. The data were produced by immunoSEQ multiplex PCR, yet TCRdb's version contains in-frame clones alone and is incomplete. Counted here are about 120,000 clones, 70% to 90% occurring once; the ten biggest clones make up about 1.6%. The specimen comprised peripheral blood, sampled on day 0 of AZD1222 vaccination. The receptor source for this set is an adult in good health.

The gene calls are TRBV5-1 and TRBJ2-1, with D possibly being TRBD2 (5 bases). Germline V gene data show CDR1 as SGHRS and CDR2 as YFSETQ. The CDR3 totals 17 residues. Deletions cut 0 bases from V and 4 bases from J, with 17 bases between. In DNA, the CDR3 is TGCGCCAGCAGCTTGGTGGGTTCTGGTTCGGGGTACAATGAGCAGTTCTTC. This sequence encodes CASSLVGSGSGYNEQFF.

The sample holds one count of this clone. This chain joins TRBV6-5 and TRBJ1-3; D remains ambiguous. This CDR3 has 14 residues. The germline V gene encodes CDR1 MNHEY and CDR2 SVGAGI. V was shortened by 6 bases and J by 9 bases, with 18 bases between the two germline ends. The CDR3 bases are TGTGCCAGCAGCCTCCGGAATCCCAAAGCCACCATATATTTT. This codes for CASSLRNPKATIYF.

The genes are TRBV7-9 and TRBJ1-5; 9 bases line up with TRBD1. Germline V gene sequence: CDR1 SEHNR, CDR2 FQNEAQ (reference sequence). CDR3 length equals 15 residues. V shed 2 bases and J 6 bases; nucleotides not matched to a gene: 5. The CDR3 protein is CASSLTGTGLQPQHF. CDR3 DNA sequence: TGTGCCAGCAGCTTAACCGGGACAGGGCTTCAGCCCCAGCATTTT.

The V and J genes are TRBV10-3 and TRBJ2-3; 9 nucleotides line up with TRBD2. Germline V gene data show CDR1 as ENHRY and CDR2 as SYGVKD. The CDR3 loop spans 17 amino acids. Trimming took 0 bases from V and 4 from J; bases not matched to a gene: 8. This CDR3 reads CAISESSIAGAADTQYF. The CDR3 region has the DNA TGTGCCATCAGTGAGTCCTCCATAGCGGGAGCGGCAGATACGCAGTATTTT.

CDR3 nucleotides: TGTGCCACCAGCAGAGGGCTGCCGACTAATTCACCCCTCCACTTT. Translating it yields CATSRGLPTNSPLHF. The J gene is TRBJ1-6, the V gene TRBV15; D ambiguous. Trimming pared 1 base from V and 6 bases from J, leaving 10 bases between. The germline CDR1 and CDR2 sequences are LNHNV and YYDKDF (reference sequence). The CDR3 runs to 15 residues. The variable domain in full, with the rest retrieved from reference TRBV15 and TRBJ1-6, is DAMVIQNPRYQVTQFGKPVTLSCSQTLNHNVMYWYQQKSSQAPKLLFHYYDKDFNNEADTPDNFQSRRPNTSFCFLDIRSPGLGDTAMYLCATSRGLPTNSPLHFGNGTRLTVT.

This rearrangement joins TRBV7-9 to TRBJ2-7; the D is unclear. CDR1 and CDR2 from the germline V gene are SEHNR and FQNEAQ (reference sequence). V was pared by 1 base and J by 8 bases, with 6 bases between. This CDR3 is 11 amino acids long. Here the CDR3 reads CASSLEGKQYF. DNA of the CDR3: TGTGCCAGCAGCTTAGAGGGAAAGCAGTACTTC.

This sequence joins TRBV19 and TRBJ1-2, with 9 bases aligning to TRBD1. Germline CDR1 and CDR2: LNHDA and SQIVND (reference sequence). V shed 9 bases, J shed 7 bases, and the junction held 15 bases outside the gene matches. The CDR3 length is 15 residues. The DNA for the CDR3 is TGTGCCAGCCACAGCGGGGACAGGGTCATACGTGGCTACACCTTC. Its translation: CASHSGDRVIRGYTF.

Notes on this clone: Within the sample, other DNA sequences also encode this same CDR3. The chain uses TRBV6-5 and TRBJ1-1, with 7 bases matching TRBD1. The CDR3 totals 13 residues. The germline V gene has CDR1 MNHEY and CDR2 SVGAGI. The junction had 3 bases not matched to a gene; V was cut back by 6 bases and J by 2 bases. CDR3 residues: CASRRQGNTEAFF. As DNA, the CDR3 is TGTGCCAGCAGACGACAGGGCAACACTGAAGCTTTCTTT.

This clone was found a few times. The rearrangement links TRBV3-1 (or the pseudogene TRBV3-2) to TRBJ1-1; D is ambiguous. The germline V gene encodes CDR1 LGHDT and CDR2 YNNKEL (reference sequence). Trimming cost V 0 bases and J 4 bases, with 15 bases left between them. CDR3 size: 16 residues. The CDR3 bases are TGTGCCAGCAGCCAAGATGCGCCGGGATTGGGCACTGAAGCTTTCTTT. Translation gives CASSQDAPGLGTEAFF.

The chain employs TRBV5-3 and TRBJ1-2, with a possible D match to TRBD1 (5 bases). TRBV5-3 is an ORF for which the function is uncertain. CDR3 length equals 14 residues. The V and J ends lost 4 bases and 7 bases respectively, with 17 bases between them. The CDR3 DNA reads TGTGCCAGAAGCCCCCCCGACAGCTTCCCTGGCTACACCTTC. Its translation: CARSPPDSFPGYTF.

This clone was seen a single time. This chain connects TRBV2 to TRBJ2-2; D is unresolved. In germline, CDR1 is SNHLY, CDR2 FYNNEI. The V and J ends lost 7 bases and 0 bases respectively, with 12 bases between them. The CDR3 has 15 residues. CDR3 in amino acids: CASKDEGANTGELFF. CDR3 DNA sequence: TGTGCCAGCAAGGACGAAGGCGCGAACACCGGGGAGCTGTTTTTT. The complete variable domain, with remaining parts taken from reference TRBV2 and TRBJ2-2, reads EPEVTQTPSHQVTQMGQEVILRCVPISNHLYFYWYRQILGQKVEFLVSFYNNEISEKSEIFDDQFSVERPDGSNFTLKIRSTKLEDSAMYFCASKDEGANTGELFFGEGSRLTVL.

In its sample, this clone was seen once. The J gene is TRBJ1-1, the V gene TRBV11-2; the D gene is possibly TRBD1 (6 bases). V lost 3 bases and J lost 5, with 13 bases in between. The CDR3 is made up of 14 amino acids. The germline CDR1 and CDR2 sequences are SGHAT and FQNNGV. The CDR3 nucleotides read TGTGCCAGCAGCTTTCCAGGACAGCTAACTGAAGCTTTCTTT. Translation: CASSFPGQLTEAFF.

The J gene is TRBJ2-5, the V gene TRBV3-1 (or the pseudogene TRBV3-2), with TRBD2 matching 8 bases. CDR3 length equals 18 residues. CDR1 is LGHDT and CDR2 is YNNKEL in the germline V gene (reference sequence). The ends lost 2 bases at V and 1 base at J; junction bases unmatched: 12. CDR3 DNA: TGTGCCAGCAGCCAAAGATTTGCGGGGGGAAGCCTCCAAGAGACCCAGTACTTC. This encodes CASSQRFAGGSLQETQYF.